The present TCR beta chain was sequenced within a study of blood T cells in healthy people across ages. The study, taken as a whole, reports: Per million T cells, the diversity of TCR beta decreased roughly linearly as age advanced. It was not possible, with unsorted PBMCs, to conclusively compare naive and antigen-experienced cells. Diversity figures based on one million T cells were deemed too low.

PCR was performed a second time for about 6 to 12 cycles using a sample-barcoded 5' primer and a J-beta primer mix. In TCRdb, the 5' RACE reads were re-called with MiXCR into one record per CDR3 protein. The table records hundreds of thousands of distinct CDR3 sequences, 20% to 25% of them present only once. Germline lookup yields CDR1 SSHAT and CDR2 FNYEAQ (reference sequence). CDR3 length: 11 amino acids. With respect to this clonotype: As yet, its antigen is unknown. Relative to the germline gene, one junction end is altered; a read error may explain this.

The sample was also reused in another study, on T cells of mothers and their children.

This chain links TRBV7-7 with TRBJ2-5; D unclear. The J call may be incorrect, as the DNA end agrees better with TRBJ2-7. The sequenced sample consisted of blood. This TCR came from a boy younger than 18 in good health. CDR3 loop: CASSLPHEQYF. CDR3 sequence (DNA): TGTGCTAGCAGCCTTCCCCACGAGCAGTACTTC.